This record looks at one T cell receptor (beta chain) sequence and its context. This record comes from a study of blood T cell repertoires in COVID-19. Repertoires were generated with immunoSEQ multiplex PCR, while TCRdb's copy carries only in-frame clones and drops some. Here the sample spans 55,000 to 75,000 clones, roughly 84% being singletons. This sequence originates from a man in his sixties with COVID-19, enrolled during active disease. Sequenced input: peripheral blood.

The CDR3 spells CASSDAGSTEAFF. DNA of the CDR3: TGCGCCAGCAGTGACGCGGGGAGCACTGAAGCTTTCTTT. This rearrangement joins TRBV10-1 to TRBJ1-1; D unclear. Trimming left V 3 bases short and J 4 bases short, with 9 bases between. This CDR3 contains 13 residues. The germline V gene encodes CDR1 WNHNN and CDR2 SYGVQD (reference sequence).